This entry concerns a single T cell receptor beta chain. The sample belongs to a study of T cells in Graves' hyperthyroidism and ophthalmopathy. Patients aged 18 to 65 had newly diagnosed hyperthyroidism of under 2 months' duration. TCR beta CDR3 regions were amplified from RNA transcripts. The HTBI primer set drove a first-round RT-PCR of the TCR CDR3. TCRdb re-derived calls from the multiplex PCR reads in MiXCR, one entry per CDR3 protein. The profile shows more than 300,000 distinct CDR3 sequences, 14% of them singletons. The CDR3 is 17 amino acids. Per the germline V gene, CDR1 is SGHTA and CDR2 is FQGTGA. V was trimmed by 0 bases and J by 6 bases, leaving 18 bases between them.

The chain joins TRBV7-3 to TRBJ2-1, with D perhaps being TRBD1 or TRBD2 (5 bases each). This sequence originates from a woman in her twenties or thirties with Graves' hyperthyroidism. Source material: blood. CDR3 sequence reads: CASSLTGVVRHTNEQFF. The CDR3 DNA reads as TGTGCCAGCAGCTTAACGGGGGTGGTCAGGCACACCAATGAGCAGTTCTTC.